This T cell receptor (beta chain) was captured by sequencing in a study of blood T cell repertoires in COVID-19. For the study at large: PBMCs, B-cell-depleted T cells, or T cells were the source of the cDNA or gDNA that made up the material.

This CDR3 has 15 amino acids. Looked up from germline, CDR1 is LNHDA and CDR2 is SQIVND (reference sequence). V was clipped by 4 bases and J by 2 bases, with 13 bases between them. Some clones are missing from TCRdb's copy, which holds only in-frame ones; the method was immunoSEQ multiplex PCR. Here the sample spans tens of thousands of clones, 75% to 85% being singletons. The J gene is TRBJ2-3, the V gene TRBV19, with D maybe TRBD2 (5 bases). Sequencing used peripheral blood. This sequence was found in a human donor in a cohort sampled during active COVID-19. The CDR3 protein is CASSKRFRTTDTQYF. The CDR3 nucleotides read TGTGCCAGTAGTAAGCGGTTTAGGACCACAGATACGCAGTATTTT.